This TCR beta chain appears in the sequencing data of a study of regulatory T cells in long-lasting Graves disease (dated by TCRdb to the early 2020s). Background on the whole study: Persistent Graves' disease meant more than 5 years of antithyroid drug treatment with TSH receptor autoantibodies that stayed positive. A total of roughly 33 samples underwent TCR sequencing: some 13 from persistent and about 20 from newly diagnosed Graves' disease patients. Patients with persistent Graves' disease were compared with patients with newly diagnosed Graves' disease using TCR sequencing and RNA sequencing of peripheral blood. On average, persistent Graves' disease patients in the clinical cohort had been on antithyroid drugs for approximately ten years. The study took place in China and was registered as a clinical trial.

Results and caveats for the whole study, not just this receptor: The small sample size was acknowledged by the authors as a limitation that may reduce accuracy. Persistent patients shared more public clonotypes among themselves (around 2,500) than newly diagnosed patients did (about 970). Because the primary lesion, thyroid tissue, could not be accessed, the study looked at peripheral blood alone. TRBV28, TRBJ1-2 and TRBJ2-5 were preferentially used in persistent disease, while TRBV20-1 and TRBJ2-1 were favored in newly diagnosed disease. Lower TCR Shannon entropy and fewer highly expanded clones were observed in persistent Graves' disease patients than in newly diagnosed patients, which suggested clonal expansion. Sequencing and analysis were limited to the TCR beta chain.

Inclusive of the bounding cysteine and phenylalanine, the CDR3 is 13 residues long. Only the CDR3 region is kept as DNA, spanning 39 bases read in frame from base 1. CDR1 SGHNT and CDR2 YYREEE are derived from the germline V gene (reference sequence). Trimming accounts for 2 bases at V and 6 bases at J, while the number of junction bases matched to no gene is 4. The time point label, read with the paper, signifies: persistent/refractory GD, antithyroid drugs over 5 years with positive TRAb. RNA was extracted from PBMCs in TRIzol for both TCR sequencing and RNA sequencing. The diagnosis of Graves' disease was made according to American Thyroid Association guidelines. The patients came from an endocrinology department in Xi'an, China. Each patient gave 7.5 to 10 milliliters of peripheral blood, collected in an EDTA anticoagulant tube. PBMCs were isolated by Ficoll Paque Plus density gradient separation without further T cell sorting. RNA quality was checked with an Agilent 2100 Bioanalyzer and agarose gel, and concentration with a NanoDrop 2000.

Library preparation used multiplex PCR. This sample was sequenced with an Illumina HiSeq 4000. CDR3 regions were amplified by Arm-PCR with iRepertoire HTBI primers to construct TCR beta libraries. PCR products were gel purified before sequencing. In the source study's methods: A total of some 65 TRBV and 14 TRBJ segments were identified across samples and were used for gene usage analysis of CDR3 amino acid clonotypes. Filtered high-quality paired reads were merged into contigs using COPE and FqMerger. BLAST was used to align contigs to IMGT TRBV, TRBD and TRBJ reference genes, and CDR3 was defined according to IMGT. Highly expanded clones were defined as clonotypes with a frequency above 0.1%. Shannon entropy was used to measure repertoire diversity, and the Gini coefficient was used to measure V-J evenness. Clonotypes shared by more than one individual were considered public. In TCRdb, the public reads were trimmed at Q25 with fastp and aligned with MiXCR, with productive beta chains retained. Here each entry gathers all rows of one CDR3 protein and keeps the most common genes and DNA. In this record, the V and J calls reflect TCRdb's handling and not the investigators' own analysis. In all, the sample holds 360,000 or so distinct CDR3 sequences, and around 23% of those were seen once. 28% of the sample rests with the top ten.

Details on this clonotype: Its recognized antigen is unknown. Base qualities were left out, and no much larger clone turns up one base away.

The receptor was derived from a woman in her thirties or forties with Graves disease. Donor details come from another sample of the same person, matched by shared clones. Material: peripheral blood mononuclear cells (PBMCs), obtained when the disease was refractory, from a patient treated with antithyroid drugs. The sequence joins TRBV5-4 to TRBJ2-7; 8 junctional bases match TRBD2. In nucleotide form, the sequence is TGTGCCAGCAGCTTATCAGCGGGAGCCGAGCAGTACTTC. Translation gives CASSLSAGAEQYF. The CDR3, completed at both ends by the reference TRBV5-4 and TRBJ2-7 genes, gives the full variable domain ETGVTQSPTHLIKTRGQQVTLRCSSQSGHNTVSWYQQALGQGPQFIFQYYREEENGRGNFPPRFSGLQFPNYSSELNVNALELDDSALYLCASSLSAGAEQYFGPGTRLTVT.